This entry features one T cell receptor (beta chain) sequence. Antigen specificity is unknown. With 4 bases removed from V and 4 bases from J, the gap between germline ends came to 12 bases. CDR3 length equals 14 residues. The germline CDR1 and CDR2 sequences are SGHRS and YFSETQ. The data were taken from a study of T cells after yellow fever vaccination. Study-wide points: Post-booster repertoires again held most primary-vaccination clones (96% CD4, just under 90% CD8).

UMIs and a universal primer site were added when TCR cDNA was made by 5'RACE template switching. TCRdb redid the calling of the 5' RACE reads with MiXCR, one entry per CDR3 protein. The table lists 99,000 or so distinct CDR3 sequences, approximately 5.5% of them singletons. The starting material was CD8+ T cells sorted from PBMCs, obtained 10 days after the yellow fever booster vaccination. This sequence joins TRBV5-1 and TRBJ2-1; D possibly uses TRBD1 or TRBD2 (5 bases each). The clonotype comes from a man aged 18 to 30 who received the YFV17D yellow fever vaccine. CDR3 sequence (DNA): TGCGCCAGCAGCACCGAGGGGCGATACAATGAGCAGTTCTTC. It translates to CASSTEGRYNEQFF.